A single sample gave rise to the 18 T cell receptor beta chains below, sequenced in a study of blood T cell repertoires in COVID-19 (TCRdb year 2020). The method was the immunoSEQ multiplex PCR assay. The table comes from immuneACCESS by way of TCRdb, which keeps in-frame sequences with V and J called. Part of the clones is missing from these tables; in studies checked, under half for an unresolved V gene and the rest for unknown reasons. Within this sample are about 180,000 clones, with roughly 84% of them counted one time only. The ten largest clonotypes hold roughly 1.2% of the sample. The specimen sequenced was PBMCs or T cells enriched from blood (not recorded which). Source of these receptors: a human donor with acute COVID-19. The donor label of this sample is uncertain.

The count of this clone is one. The chain recombines TRBV12-5 with TRBJ1-5; D might be TRBD1 (6 bases). The CDR3 covers 18 residues. V lost 1 base and J lost 4, with 20 bases in between. Germline V gene lookup returns CDR1 LGHNT and CDR2 FRNRAP. CDR3 DNA sequence: TGTGCTAGTGGTTTGGCCCCCCTCACAGGGTCTGGGAATCAGCCCCAGCATTTT. Translated, it gives CASGLAPLTGSGNQPQHF.

V usage is TRBV25-1 and J usage is TRBJ2-7; D possibly corresponds to TRBD2 (6 bases). This CDR3 has 15 residues. Trimming left V 2 bases short and J 4 bases short, with 15 bases between. Germline V gene lookup returns CDR1 MGHDK and CDR2 SYGVNS. For the CDR3, the DNA is TGTGCCAGCAGTGAAATCGGGGACGGGAGTTACGAGCAGTACTTC. Protein sequence: CASSEIGDGSYEQYF.

The rearrangement uses TRBV4-1 and TRBJ1-1; 8 nucleotides agree with TRBD1. Germline V gene sequence: CDR1 MGHRA, CDR2 YSYEKL. There are 13 residues in the CDR3. Trimming removed 2 bases from V and 4 bases from J; junction bases left unmatched: 0. As DNA, the CDR3 is TGCGCCAGCAGCCAACAGGGGGCCACTGAAGCTTTCTTT. Translating gives CASSQQGATEAFF.

The chain couples TRBV11-2 to TRBJ2-5; 8 bases are a match to TRBD1. Trimming cost V 5 bases and J 5 bases; bases outside gene matches: 7. The CDR3 runs to 14 residues. Germline V gives CDR1 SGHAT, CDR2 FQNNGV. This CDR3 reads CASSKDRALETQYF. As DNA, the CDR3 is TGTGCCAGCAGCAAGGACAGGGCCCTGGAGACCCAGTACTTC.

This clone has more than one count but fewer than ten. The chain recombines TRBV11-2 with TRBJ2-7; D is unclear. CDR1 is SGHAT and CDR2 is FQNNGV in the germline V gene. This CDR3 region has 15 residues. V was pared by 5 bases and J by 5 bases, with 19 bases between. The CDR3 DNA follows: TGTGCCAGCAGCCCCAACAGAGAGATAATCCACGAGCAGTACTTC. Protein sequence: CASSPNREIIHEQYF.

The chain has TRBV19 and TRBJ1-2; D not certain. Germline-derived CDR1 and CDR2 are LNHDA and SQIVND (reference sequence). Trimming shortened V by 7 bases and J by 6 bases, and 15 bases separated the two germline ends. CDR3 length: 13 residues. CDR3 bases: TGTGCCAGTACTGTCGGAGGTTTCGATGGCTACACCTTC. Translating it yields CASTVGGFDGYTF.

The gene calls are TRBV19 and TRBJ2-7; 8 bases align to TRBD1. From germline, CDR1 is LNHDA and CDR2 SQIVND (reference sequence). CDR3 length: 14 residues. The junction had 7 bases not matched to a gene; V was cut back by 1 base and J by 8 bases. Written as DNA, the CDR3 is TGTGCCAGTAGTATAGGGAGGACAGGGCAGAAGCAGTACTTC. Residues: CASSIGRTGQKQYF.

The chain employs TRBV18 and TRBJ1-4; TRBD1 matches 8 bases. V was pared by 1 base and J by 3 bases, with 10 bases of the junction left unmatched. Germline CDR1 reads KGHSH; CDR2 reads LQKENI. This CDR3 region has 18 residues. CDR3 sequence reads: CASSPQGQGASSNEKLFF. For the CDR3, the DNA is TGTGCCAGCTCACCACAGGGGCAGGGGGCTTCATCTAATGAAAAACTGTTTTTT. Variable domain in full (rest from reference TRBV18 and TRBJ1-4): NAGVMQNPRHLVRRRGQEARLRCSPMKGHSHVYWYRQLPEEGLKFMVYLQKENIIDESGMPKERFSAEFPKEGPSILRIQQVVRGDSAAYFCASSPQGQGASSNEKLFFGSGTQLSVL.

The chain uses TRBV2 and TRBJ1-2; no reliable D call. This CDR3 is 13 amino acids long. The V gene lost 5 bases and the J gene lost 2 bases, with 9 bases spanning the gap. Germline V gene sequence: CDR1 SNHLY, CDR2 FYNNEI. CDR3 in DNA: TGTGCCAGCAGTCGGGGTCGAAACTATGGCTACACCTTC. Its protein is CASSRGRNYGYTF.

CDR3 nucleotide sequence: TGTGCCAGCAGTTTATTCCCGGGGGTGGGTGGGGAGCTGTTTTTT. Translation: CASSLFPGVGGELFF. The chain combines TRBV27 with TRBJ2-2; D perhaps matches TRBD2 (6 bases). The length of the CDR3 is 15 residues. V dropped 1 base and J dropped 8 bases, with 14 bases sitting between them. Germline loops: CDR1 MNHEY, CDR2 SMNVEV (reference sequence).

The rearrangement uses TRBV24-1 and TRBJ2-3; D is ambiguous. Trimming cost V 3 bases and J 0 bases, with 9 bases left between them. Germline V CDR1 and CDR2: KGHDR, SFDVKD. The CDR3 is 15 residues long. The CDR3 DNA reads as TGTGCCACCAGTGATGCTGCGGAGAGCACAGATACGCAGTATTTT. This gives the protein CATSDAAESTDTQYF.

The gene calls are TRBV21-1 and TRBJ2-1; no check of the table's D call, TRBD2, against the DNA was made. TRBV21-1 is flagged as a pseudogene. The CDR3 totals 18 residues. The CDR3: CASSKSQFRGGSYNEQFF. The CDR3 DNA follows: TGTGCCAGCAGCAAATCCCAATTTAGGGGGGGCTCCTACAATGAGCAGTTCTTC.

This clone was detected only a few times. This sequence joins TRBV14 and TRBJ2-1; TRBD2 aligns across 10 bases. Germline V lookup: CDR1 SGHDN, CDR2 FVKESK. V shed 3 bases and J 7 bases; nucleotides not matched to a gene: 12. The CDR3 is made up of 17 amino acids. CDR3 loop: CASSQTKAGGPENEQFF. The DNA of the CDR3 is TGTGCCAGCAGCCAGACAAAAGCGGGGGGGCCGGAGAATGAGCAGTTCTTC. Full variable domain (rest looked up from reference TRBV14 and TRBJ2-1): EAGVTQFPSHSVIEKGQTVTLRCDPISGHDNLYWYRRVMGKEIKFLLHFVKESKQDESGMPNNRFLAERTGGTYSTLKVQPAELEDSGVYFCASSQTKAGGPENEQFFGPGTRLTVL.

This clone came up a few times. The chain carries TRBV13 and TRBJ1-5; the match to TRBD1 covers 10 bases. The CDR3 is made up of 16 amino acids. The germline V gene encodes CDR1 PRHDT and CDR2 FYEKMQ (reference sequence). Unmatched junction bases numbered 8, after V lost 4 bases and J lost 5 bases. The CDR3, as DNA: TGTGCCAGCAGCTACTCCGCGGGACAGGGGTATCAGCCCCAGCATTTT. Translated: CASSYSAGQGYQPQHF.

V usage is TRBV7-2 and J usage is TRBJ2-6, with D possibly matching TRBD1 (5 bases). Germline V gene lookup returns CDR1 SGHTA and CDR2 FQGNSA. Trimming stripped 0 bases from V and 2 bases from J, with 8 bases between. The CDR3 is 16 amino acids. CDR3 loop: CASSLASRAGANVLTF. DNA of the CDR3: TGTGCCAGCAGCTTAGCGAGCAGGGCTGGGGCCAACGTCCTGACTTTC.

The chain uses TRBV18 and TRBJ2-2, with 9 bases identical to TRBD2. The CDR3 has 16 amino acids. The junction had 2 bases not matched to a gene; V was cut back by 2 bases and J by 1 base. CDR1 and CDR2 from the germline V gene are KGHSH and LQKENI. CDR3 region: CASSPNSGGNTGELFF. The CDR3 DNA follows: TGTGCCAGCTCACCAAATAGCGGGGGGAACACCGGGGAGCTGTTTTTT.

The genes are TRBV7-9 and TRBJ1-2; maybe TRBD1 (5 bases). The V and J ends lost 5 bases and 0 bases respectively, with 13 bases between them. The CDR3 runs 15 residues. The germline CDR1 and CDR2 sequences are SEHNR and FQNEAQ (reference sequence). In nucleotides, the CDR3 is TGTGCCAGCAGCCCTAGGCAGGGTCCTAACTATGGCTACACCTTC. Amino acid sequence: CASSPRQGPNYGYTF.

The J gene is TRBJ1-1, the V gene TRBV3-1 (or the pseudogene TRBV3-2); a weak D match, TRBD1 (5 bases). This CDR3 has 14 residues. CDR1 is LGHDT, CDR2 YNNKEL, per germline (reference sequence). V lost 4 bases to trimming and J lost 4 bases, with 13 bases between them. The CDR3 loop reads CASSPLTGGTEAFF. Here the CDR3 DNA reads TGTGCCAGCAGCCCCTTGACGGGGGGCACTGAAGCTTTCTTT.